Listed here are 21 T cell receptor beta chains from one sample, sequenced in a study of blood T cell repertoires in COVID-19. Sequencing used immunoSEQ multiplex PCR; TCRdb keeps in-frame clones, though not all of them. The table shows around 50,000 clones, with about 86% occurring only once. The sequencing sample was made of peripheral blood. These receptor sequences come from a woman aged 80 or older with acute or convalescent COVID-19.

The chain links TRBV5-4 to TRBJ2-7; 7 bases are a match to TRBD2. V was pared by 5 bases and J by 1 base, with 6 bases of the junction left unmatched. Germline CDR1 is SGHNT and CDR2 is YYREEE (reference sequence). CDR3 size: 14 residues. The CDR3: CASRPGLQSYEQYF. The CDR3 coding sequence is TGTGCCAGCAGACCGGGACTACAATCCTACGAGCAGTACTTC.

The chain employs TRBV6-5 and TRBJ1-1; D gene unclear. V lost 8 bases, J lost 4 bases, and 14 bases lay in between. Germline loops: CDR1 MNHEY, CDR2 SVGAGI. The CDR3 loop spans 13 amino acids. This CDR3 reads CASSSFGSTEAFF. In DNA, the CDR3 is TGTGCCAGCTCGAGCTTTGGGAGCACTGAAGCTTTCTTT.

The V gene is TRBV19, the J gene TRBJ1-5; D remains ambiguous. The CDR3 has 17 residues. The germline V and J ends were trimmed by 8 bases and 2 bases, with 22 bases remaining between them. CDR1 and CDR2 (germline): LNHDA, SQIVND (reference sequence). The CDR3 loop is CASVQSYPSIGNQPQHF. CDR3 nucleotide sequence: TGTGCCAGTGTACAGAGCTACCCCTCCATCGGCAATCAGCCCCAGCATTTT.

There are a few counts of this clone. The chain employs TRBV7-2 and TRBJ1-4; D remains unclear. The germline CDR1 and CDR2 sequences are SGHTA and FQGNSA. The CDR3 is 13 residues long. V shed 4 bases and J shed 8 bases, with 11 bases lying between them. The CDR3 protein is CASSYNMREKLFF. The CDR3 region has the DNA TGTGCCAGCAGCTATAATATGAGGGAAAAACTGTTTTTT.

The chain recombines TRBV3-1 (or the pseudogene TRBV3-2) with TRBJ1-2; 9 bases line up with TRBD1. Unmatched junction bases numbered 9, after V lost 0 bases and J lost 4 bases. The CDR3 totals 17 residues. Germline values: CDR1 LGHDT, CDR2 YNNKEL (reference sequence). The CDR3 loop is CASSQDLTDRGRYGYTF. In DNA, the CDR3 is TGTGCCAGCAGCCAAGATCTGACGGACAGGGGACGCTATGGCTACACCTTC.

The rearrangement uses TRBV30 and TRBJ1-1; D remains ambiguous. Germline-derived CDR1 and CDR2 are GTSNPN and SVGIG (reference sequence). This CDR3 contains 13 residues. Trimming took off 3 bases at V and 2 bases at J, with 10 bases between the two ends. The CDR3 region is CAWRNTLNTEAFF. The CDR3 region has the DNA TGTGCCTGGAGAAACACCCTCAACACTGAAGCTTTCTTT. The full variable domain, with the rest looked up from reference TRBV30 and TRBJ1-1, is SQTIHQWPATLVQPVGSPLSLECTVEGTSNPNLYWYRQAAGRGLQLLFYSVGIGQISSEVPQNLSASRPQDRQFILSSKKLLLSDSGFYLCAWRNTLNTEAFFGQGTRLTVV.

This chain links TRBV11-3 with TRBJ1-1; D is unresolved. The V and J ends lost 1 base and 3 bases respectively, with 6 bases between them. Germline V CDR1 and CDR2: SGHNT, YENEEA. This CDR3 region has 13 residues. The CDR3: CASSLAPDTEAFF. The CDR3 coding sequence is TGTGCCAGCAGCTTAGCTCCGGACACTGAAGCTTTCTTT.

V and J are TRBV5-1 and TRBJ2-7; D is unresolved. V gave up 1 base and J gave up 1 base, with 9 bases separating them. The CDR3 covers 14 residues. Germline CDR1 reads SGHRS; CDR2 reads YFSETQ. The DNA of the CDR3 is TGCGCCAGCAGCTTGAAAGTGAGATCCTACGAGCAGTACTTC. This codes for CASSLKVRSYEQYF.

The chain joins TRBV29-1 to TRBJ2-7; D perhaps matches TRBD2 (6 bases). The CDR3 sequence is 12 residues long. Germline CDR1 is SQVTM and CDR2 is ANQGSEA. V lost 6 bases and J lost 1, with 10 bases in between. The CDR3 sequence is CSVVGGSYEQYF. The CDR3 region has the DNA TGCAGCGTAGTGGGGGGTTCCTACGAGCAGTACTTC.

This clone was seen a handful of times. The chain employs TRBV5-1 and TRBJ1-3, with D possibly TRBD1 on 5 matching bases. V was pared by 0 bases and J by 0 bases, with 10 bases between. The CDR3 is made up of 16 amino acids. Germline CDR1 reads SGHRS; CDR2 reads YFSETQ. CDR3: CASSLEGLDSGNTIYF. The DNA of the CDR3 is TGCGCCAGCAGCTTGGAGGGACTCGACTCTGGAAACACCATATATTTT.

This rearrangement joins TRBV3-1 (or the pseudogene TRBV3-2) to TRBJ1-1; maybe TRBD1 (6 bases). This CDR3 contains 15 residues. V shed 4 bases and J shed 0 bases, with 12 bases lying between them. CDR1 is LGHDT and CDR2 is YNNKEL in the germline V gene (reference sequence). The CDR3 DNA reads TGTGCCAGCAGCCTCTCAGGGGCTATGAACACTGAAGCTTTCTTT. It is translated as CASSLSGAMNTEAFF.

The chain links TRBV16 to TRBJ1-2; 9 nucleotides align to TRBD1. This CDR3 has 16 amino acids. Germline assignment: CDR1 KGHSY and CDR2 FQNENV. Unmatched junction bases numbered 7, after V lost 0 bases and J lost 5 bases. CDR3 sequence (DNA): TGTGCCAGCAGCCAATCCCCACAGGGGGCAGGGTATGGCTACACCTTC. It specifies CASSQSPQGAGYGYTF.

The chain couples TRBV19 to TRBJ1-2; 7 bases are a match to TRBD1. Germline CDR1 and CDR2: LNHDA and SQIVND (reference sequence). The trim removed 7 bases at V and 5 bases at J, leaving 10 bases unmatched. The CDR3 totals 14 residues. The CDR3 protein is CASNANRGPYGYTF. The CDR3 DNA sequence: TGTGCCAGTAACGCGAACAGGGGCCCGTATGGCTACACCTTC.

The chain is built from TRBV30 and TRBJ1-6, with TRBD1 matching 9 bases. CDR3 length: 14 residues. V gave up 5 bases and J gave up 7 bases; unmatched junction bases: 6. Germline lookup yields CDR1 GTSNPN and CDR2 SVGIG (reference sequence). CDR3 residues: CAWRTGTGNSPLHF. For the CDR3, the DNA is TGTGCCTGGCGGACCGGGACAGGGAATTCACCCCTCCACTTT. The variable domain in full, with the rest retrieved from reference TRBV30 and TRBJ1-6, is SQTIHQWPATLVQPVGSPLSLECTVEGTSNPNLYWYRQAAGRGLQLLFYSVGIGQISSEVPQNLSASRPQDRQFILSSKKLLLSDSGFYLCAWRTGTGNSPLHFGNGTRLTVT.

CDR3: CASSPQGGEENTIYF. In nucleotides, the CDR3 is TGTGCCAGCAGCCCACAGGGGGGAGAGGAAAACACCATATATTTT. V usage is TRBV7-8 and J usage is TRBJ1-3, with TRBD1 matching over 8 bases. The CDR3 has 15 amino acids. Germline trimming cut 5 bases from V and 6 bases from J; bases unmatched to any gene: 9. Germline V lookup: CDR1 SGHVS, CDR2 FQNEAQ.

In nucleotides, the CDR3 is TGTGCCATCAGTGAAAAAGGTGCTATACTAGCGGGGGATTCCGAGGGCACAGATACGCAGTATTTT. It yields the protein CAISEKGAILAGDSEGTDTQYF. The genes are TRBV10-3 and TRBJ2-3; 11 nucleotides agree with TRBD2. From germline, CDR1 is ENHRY and CDR2 SYGVKD. The CDR3 has 22 amino acids. V lost 3 bases to trimming and J lost 1 base; unmatched junction nucleotides: 21.

This chain joins TRBV7-9 and TRBJ1-1; 8 bases fit TRBD1. Germline loops: CDR1 SEHNR, CDR2 FQNEAQ (reference sequence). This CDR3 contains 13 residues. V was pared by 6 bases and J by 4 bases, with 4 bases of the junction left unmatched. The CDR3 is CASRETGGTEAFF. The DNA of the CDR3 is TGTGCCAGCAGAGAAACAGGGGGCACTGAAGCTTTCTTT.

The rearrangement joins TRBV11-1 to TRBJ2-1; TRBD2 might be the D (7 bases). CDR1 and CDR2 (germline): SGHAT, FQDESV (reference sequence). There are 15 residues in the CDR3. The ends were cut back, 3 bases at V and 10 bases at J, with 19 bases in the middle. The CDR3 DNA reads as TGTGCCAGCAGCTTTGAAGAGGGGGGGCCATGGGAGCAGTTCTTC. Protein: CASSFEEGGPWEQFF.

V and J are TRBV9 and TRBJ2-2; TRBD2 might be the D (5 bases). The germline V gene has CDR1 SGDLS and CDR2 YYNGEE. Trimming stripped 1 base from V and 5 bases from J, with 12 bases between. The CDR3 sequence is 15 residues long. CDR3 residues: CASSVSERGTGELFF. In DNA form, the CDR3 reads TGTGCCAGCAGCGTATCGGAAAGAGGGACCGGGGAGCTGTTTTTT.

The chain uses TRBV15 and TRBJ2-3; the D gene is possibly TRBD1 (6 bases). Deletions cut 0 bases from V and 6 bases from J, with 16 bases between. The length of the CDR3 is 16 residues. CDR1 and CDR2 (germline): LNHNV, YYDKDF (reference sequence). The CDR3 sequence: CATSRDPQTGADTQYF. The CDR3 region has the DNA TGTGCCACCAGCAGAGATCCCCAGACAGGCGCGGATACGCAGTATTTT. The full variable domain, its missing parts supplied by reference TRBV15 and TRBJ2-3, is DAMVIQNPRYQVTQFGKPVTLSCSQTLNHNVMYWYQQKSSQAPKLLFHYYDKDFNNEADTPDNFQSRRPNTSFCFLDIRSPGLGDTAMYLCATSRDPQTGADTQYFGPGTRLTVL.

The chain joins TRBV11-2 to TRBJ1-6; TRBD1 matches 9 bases. Germline V gene data show CDR1 as SGHAT and CDR2 as FQNNGV. The CDR3 consists of 14 residues. V trimming: 5 bases; J trimming: 8 bases; junction bases outside the gene matches: 4. The CDR3 is CASSRQGGYSPLHF. CDR3 nucleotides: TGTGCCAGCAGCAGACAGGGGGGGTATTCACCCCTCCACTTT.